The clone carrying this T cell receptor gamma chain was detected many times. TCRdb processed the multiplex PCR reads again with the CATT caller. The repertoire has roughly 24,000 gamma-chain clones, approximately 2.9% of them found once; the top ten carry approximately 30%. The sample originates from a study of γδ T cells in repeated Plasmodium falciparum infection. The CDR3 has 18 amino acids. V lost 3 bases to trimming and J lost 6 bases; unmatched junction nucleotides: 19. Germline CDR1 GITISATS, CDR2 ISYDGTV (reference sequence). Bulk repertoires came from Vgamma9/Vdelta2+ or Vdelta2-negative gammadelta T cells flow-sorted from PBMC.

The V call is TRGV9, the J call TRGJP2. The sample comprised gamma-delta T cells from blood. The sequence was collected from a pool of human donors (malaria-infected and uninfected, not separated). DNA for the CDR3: TGTGCCTTGTGGGAGCCGCCCGAAAATCTCGGTGGTGATTGGATCAAGACGTTT. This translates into CALWEPPENLGGDWIKTF.